This is a list of T cell receptor beta chains from one sample in a study of T cell changes during pregnancy in multiple sclerosis. The protocol was immunoSEQ multiplex PCR, while the TCRdb copy is restricted to in-frame clones and leaves out a portion. Of roughly 100,000 clones listed, about 89% are singletons. Here the sequenced sample was peripheral blood, taken after pregnancy. The receptor source for this set is a female donor with multiple sclerosis, enrolled in a pregnancy study. CDR3s include the opening cysteine and the closing phenylalanine or tryptophan.

V	J	CDR3
TRBV21-1	TRBJ2-3	CASSKDRGPDTQYF
TRBV13	TRBJ2-1	CASSLSLAGAKPYNEQFF
TRBV15	TRBJ2-3	CATSQRGSTDTQYF
TRBV13	TRBJ2-2	CASSSSTGGTGELFF
TRBV15	TRBJ2-5	CATSSGQFVETQYF
TRBV6-4	TRBJ1-1	CASSGLRGVCEAFF
TRBV5-3	TRBJ1-3	CARLDTIYF
TRBV10-3	TRBJ2-7	CAIRGTEGNEQYF
TRBV29-1	TRBJ2-7	CSVLLGARGTIYEQYF
TRBV19	TRBJ2-1	CASSRGRNNEQFF
TRBV6-6	TRBJ1-6	CASLDPGYDSPLHF
TRBV7-9	TRBJ1-1	CASSLGGLPGDTEAFF
TRBV6-5	TRBJ1-2	CASSRAGTGDGYTF
TRBV5-6	TRBJ2-7	CASSWGTDSSYEQYF
TRBV5-1	TRBJ2-3	CASAGDTDTQYF
TRBV13	TRBJ1-2	CASSLDRAVYGYTF
TRBV5-6	TRBJ2-7	CASSHTQDVSYEQYF
TRBV5-1	TRBJ2-1	CASSLVLGAPSSEQFF
TRBV21-1	TRBJ1-3	CASSKVGTGGNTIYF
TRBV28	TRBJ1-5	CASSLAQGGQPQHF
TRBV5-1	TRBJ1-1	CASSSQGSETEAFF
TRBV30	TRBJ2-7	CAWRGGSYEQYF
TRBV19	TRBJ1-1	CASSGGSGTEAFF
TRBV6-5	TRBJ1-1	CASIWGNEAFF
TRBV30	TRBJ2-3	CAWSIRGDTQYF
TRBV5-5	TRBJ2-3	CASTEQGNTQYF
TRBV18	TRBJ2-7	CASSPYRGGREQYF
TRBV19	TRBJ1-6	CASSTGEGGSPLHF
TRBV10-3	TRBJ1-4	CAITDRVGEKLFF
TRBV2	TRBJ2-5	CASSDYRGRSGETQYF
TRBV4-1	TRBJ2-1	CASSHSFPREQFF
TRBV7-8	TRBJ1-1	CASSHPGTENTEAFF
TRBV19	TRBJ1-2	CASSIPDGYTF
TRBV7-3	TRBJ1-1	CASSELGQGTEAFF
TRBV4-1	TRBJ1-2	CASSQPLTGVSPGYTF
TRBV4-1	TRBJ1-1	CASSQEYRDTEAFF
TRBV27	TRBJ1-6	CASKLSGTVDSPLHF
TRBV7-3	TRBJ1-1	CASSSLLLTGENTEAFF
TRBV10-1	TRBJ2-3	CASSEFSPPTQYF
TRBV13	TRBJ2-7	CASSLGRTKYEQYF
TRBV6-5	TRBJ2-5	CASSSGDRVVETQYF
TRBV6-6	TRBJ1-6	CASSFGDSSYNSPLHF
TRBV6-1	TRBJ1-6	CASPEQGGSPLHF
TRBV29-1	TRBJ2-1	CSVPKAGGYNEQFF
TRBV6-1	TRBJ2-2	CASSELPPGGANTGELFF
TRBV19	TRBJ1-1	CASIRETNTEAFF
TRBV29-1	TRBJ2-3	CSAQMGGGRADTQYF
TRBV5-1	TRBJ2-1	CASNLLGGGTYNEQFF
TRBV21-1	TRBJ1-5	CASSKKRGADRGDYSNQPQHF
TRBV6-5	TRBJ2-7	CASREILLGEQYF
TRBV27	TRBJ1-1	CASSLWGPREAFF
TRBV18	TRBJ1-4	CASSRGQGEKLFF
TRBV4-1	TRBJ2-5	CASSQERGSGVPGGQYF
TRBV6-5	TRBJ1-1	CASSTTGNTEAFF
TRBV11-2	TRBJ2-5	CASNPDRVETQYF
TRBV5-1	TRBJ2-1	CASRAPGQGMNEQFF
TRBV5-1	TRBJ2-3	CASSSSPGLAVGDTQYF
TRBV19	TRBJ1-5	CASSIDGTAFLRPQHF
TRBV27	TRBJ2-1	CASSLSGTGAYEQFF
TRBV4-1	TRBJ2-3	CASSQSHGDTQYF